The clone carrying this TCR beta chain showed up many times. What it binds is not known. TCR beta CDR3 regions were amplified from RNA. The HTBI primer set drove a first-round RT-PCR of the TCR CDR3. TCRdb re-called the multiplex PCR reads with MiXCR, one entry per CDR3 protein. The sample gives around 690,000 distinct CDR3 sequences, around a sixth of which show up once; around a sixth is in the top ten. The source of the sample is a study of T cells in Graves' hyperthyroidism and ophthalmopathy. Study-wide findings and caveats: Clonotypes that were expanded in thyroid above 0.001 mostly appeared in blood too.

No progression to ophthalmopathy during 18 months of follow-up defined stable disease. Hyperthyroidism patients were newly diagnosed, had disease duration under 2 months, and were aged 18 to 65 years. This CDR3 is built from 14 residues. Germline V gives CDR1 MNHEY, CDR2 SMNVEV (reference sequence). With V trimmed by 6 bases and J by 0 bases, 3 bases remained unmatched. This chain links TRBV27 with TRBJ2-7, with 9 bases identical to TRBD1. This TCR was sampled from a man aged 45-60 years with Graves' hyperthyroidism. What was sequenced was blood. CDR3 residues: CASSWTGDSYEQYF. In nucleotides, the CDR3 is TGTGCCAGCAGCTGGACAGGGGACTCCTACGAGCAGTACTTC.